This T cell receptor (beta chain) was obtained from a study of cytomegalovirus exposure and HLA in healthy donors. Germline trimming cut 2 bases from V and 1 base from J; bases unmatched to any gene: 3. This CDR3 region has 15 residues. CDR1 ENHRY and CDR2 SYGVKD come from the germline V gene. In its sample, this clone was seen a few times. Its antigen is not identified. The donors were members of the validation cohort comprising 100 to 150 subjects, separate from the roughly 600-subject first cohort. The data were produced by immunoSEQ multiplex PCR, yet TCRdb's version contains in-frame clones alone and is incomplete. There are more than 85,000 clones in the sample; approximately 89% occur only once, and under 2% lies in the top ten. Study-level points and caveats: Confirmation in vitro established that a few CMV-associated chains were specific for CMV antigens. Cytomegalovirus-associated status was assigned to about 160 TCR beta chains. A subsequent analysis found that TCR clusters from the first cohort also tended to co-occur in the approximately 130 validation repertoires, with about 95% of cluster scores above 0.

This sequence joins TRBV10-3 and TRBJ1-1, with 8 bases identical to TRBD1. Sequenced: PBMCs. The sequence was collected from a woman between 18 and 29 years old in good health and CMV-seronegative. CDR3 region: CAISEEGTGNTEAFF. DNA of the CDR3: TGTGCCATCAGTGAGGAGGGGACAGGGAACACTGAAGCTTTCTTT.